A single sample is the source of the 31 T cell receptor beta chains below, sequenced in a study of early T cells in non-severe SARS-CoV-2 infection. One entry per CDR3 protein results from TCRdb running MiXCR on the 5' RACE reads. In the table there are about 100,000 distinct CDR3 sequences, less than 15% of which are singletons. Sequencing was carried out using whole blood. The receptor source for this set is an adult who was a healthcare worker with PCR-confirmed SARS-CoV-2 infection or an uninfected control (not recorded which).

The chain uses TRBV6-4 and TRBJ2-1; D remains ambiguous. The V gene's germline CDR1 is MRHNA and CDR2 SNTAGT. The V and J ends lost 8 bases and 12 bases respectively, with 5 bases between them. CDR3 length: 8 amino acids. CDR3 loop: CASVGQFF. The CDR3, as DNA: TGTGCCAGCGTTGGGCAGTTCTTC.

This clonotype was seen repeatedly, ten times or more. This chain joins TRBV29-1 and TRBJ1-1; D may be TRBD1 (5 bases). CDR1 SQVTM and CDR2 ANQGSEA come from the germline V gene. The CDR3 totals 13 residues. V lost 3 bases and J lost 8, with 16 bases in between. The CDR3 sequence: CSVEGSVAGEAFF. The CDR3, as DNA: TGCAGCGTTGAGGGGTCAGTTGCAGGGGAAGCTTTCTTT. Full variable domain (outside the CDR3, taken from reference TRBV29-1 and TRBJ1-1): SAVISQKPSRDICQRGTSLTIQCQVDSQVTMMFWYRQQPGQSLTLIATANQGSEATYESGFVIDKFPISRPNLTFSTLTVSNMSPEDSSIYLCSVEGSVAGEAFFGQGTRLTVV.

The chain has TRBV3-1 and TRBJ1-1, with 7 nucleotides matching TRBD1. Germline assignment: CDR1 LGHDT and CDR2 YNNKEL (reference sequence). This CDR3 contains 14 residues. The trim removed 7 bases at V and 3 bases at J, leaving 8 bases unmatched. CDR3: CASKGGWRDTEAFF. CDR3 nucleotides: TGTGCCAGCAAAGGGGGCTGGAGGGACACTGAAGCTTTCTTT.

A single count supports this clonotype. The chain uses TRBV7-3 and TRBJ2-3, with TRBD2 as a possible D gene (5 bases). Germline lookup yields CDR1 SGHTA and CDR2 FQGTGA. Trimming cost V 3 bases and J 3 bases, with 10 bases left between them. The CDR3 has 14 amino acids. The CDR3 region is CASSFGVVTDTQYF. The CDR3 bases are TGTGCCAGCAGCTTCGGGGTTGTAACAGATACGCAGTATTTT.

The sample holds many counts of this clonotype. The chain couples TRBV12-3 or TRBV12-4 to TRBJ2-3, with no clear D. V dropped 3 bases and J dropped 2 bases, with 9 bases sitting between them. The CDR3 has 14 amino acids. The CDR3 spells CASSLVDTTDTQYF. The CDR3 DNA follows: TGTGCCAGCAGTTTGGTTGATACCACAGATACGCAGTATTTT.

This clonotype was counted between two and nine times. J is TRBJ2-3 and V is TRBV13; D is unclear. Trimming took 5 bases from V and 2 from J, leaving 5 bases between them. CDR3 length: 12 residues. CDR1 is PRHDT, CDR2 FYEKMQ, per germline (reference sequence). This chain's CDR3 is CASSQNTDTQYF. For the CDR3, the DNA is TGTGCCAGCAGCCAAAACACAGATACGCAGTATTTT.

This rearrangement joins TRBV29-1 to TRBJ2-3; D unresolved. Trimming left V 4 bases short and J 1 base short, with 6 bases between. CDR1 and CDR2 (germline): SQVTM, ANQGSEA. The CDR3 is made up of 12 amino acids. The CDR3 coding sequence is TGCAGCGTTGCCCCAGGCACAGATACGCAGTATTTT. It codes for CSVAPGTDTQYF.

In its sample, this clonotype was seen a few times. The J gene is TRBJ1-2, the V gene TRBV28; 8 bases agree with TRBD1. The CDR3 covers 14 residues. V shed 3 bases and J 7 bases; nucleotides not matched to a gene: 7. Germline loops: CDR1 MDHEN, CDR2 SYDVKM. The chain's CDR3 is CASSFEQGGRGYTF. The CDR3 bases are TGTGCCAGCAGTTTCGAACAGGGGGGCCGTGGCTACACCTTC.

There are a few counts of this clonotype. The chain carries TRBV4-1 and TRBJ1-5; 9 nucleotides match TRBD1. The CDR3 extends over 18 amino acids. J lost 7 bases, V lost 0 bases, and 13 bases had no gene match. Germline-derived CDR1 and CDR2 are MGHRA and YSYEKL. The CDR3 loop is CASSQDGSGGQGDQPQHF. CDR3 nucleotide sequence: TGCGCCAGCAGCCAAGATGGATCGGGGGGACAGGGTGACCAGCCCCAGCATTTT.

This clonotype was seen more than once but under ten times. The chain is built from TRBV10-2 and TRBJ2-5, with D uncertain. V lost 0 bases and J 5 bases, leaving 4 bases between the germline ends. The CDR3 has 12 amino acids. Germline-derived CDR1 and CDR2 are WSHSY and SAAADI. The CDR3 loop is CASSESVETQYF. In nucleotides, the CDR3 is TGCGCCAGCAGTGAGTCCGTGGAGACCCAGTACTTC.

With regard to this clonotype: Germline is not matched at one junction end, which may reflect a read error. The chain combines TRBV27 with TRBJ2-5; 10 nucleotides match TRBD2. There are 19 residues in the CDR3. Germline V gene sequence: CDR1 MNHEY, CDR2 SMNVEV (reference sequence). The DNA for the CDR3 is TGTGACAGCAGCCAAGAGCGGGGGGGCCGGTGGAAGAGGGCAGAGACCCAGTACTTC. It yields the protein CDSSQERGGRWKRAETQYF.

The chain couples TRBV20-1 to TRBJ2-5; unclear D gene. The CDR3 has 11 amino acids. The V gene lost 6 bases and the J gene lost 4 bases, with 9 bases spanning the gap. Germline V gene lookup returns CDR1 DFQATT and CDR2 SNEGSKA (reference sequence). The CDR3 nucleotides read TGCAGTGCATCCTGGGTAGAGACCCAGTACTTC. It specifies CSASWVETQYF.

This clonotype was recorded many times. The V gene is TRBV6-6, the J gene TRBJ2-3, with 7 bases that match TRBD2. V was clipped by 4 bases and J by 0 bases; unmatched bases: 4. CDR1 and CDR2 from the germline V gene are MNHNY and SVGAGI (reference sequence). The CDR3 covers 15 residues. CDR3 sequence: CASSSREWSTDTQYF. The CDR3 DNA reads as TGTGCCAGCAGTTCGCGGGAGTGGAGCACAGATACGCAGTATTTT.

The chain couples TRBV7-2 to TRBJ1-2, with D possibly being TRBD1 (5 bases). V was cut by 0 bases and J by 3 bases, with 14 bases left in between. The CDR3 is made up of 16 amino acids. CDR1 SGHTA and CDR2 FQGNSA come from the germline V gene. DNA of the CDR3: TGTGCCAGCAGCTTAGCCACAGGTCTGGGACACTATGGCTACACCTTC. Protein: CASSLATGLGHYGYTF. Variable domain in full (rest from reference TRBV7-2 and TRBJ1-2): GAGVSQSPSNKVTEKGKDVELRCDPISGHTALYWYRQSLGQGLEFLIYFQGNSAPDKSGLPSDRFSAERTGGSVSTLTIQRTQQEDSAVYLCASSLATGLGHYGYTFGSGTRLTVV.

The chain has TRBV12-3 or TRBV12-4 and TRBJ2-3; no definite D call. CDR3 length: 12 amino acids. V was cut by 3 bases and J by 5 bases, with 6 bases left in between. CDR3 in amino acids: CASSFLEDTQYF. The DNA for the CDR3 is TGTGCCAGCAGTTTTTTAGAAGATACGCAGTATTTT.

Ten or more counts support this clonotype. V and J are TRBV4-2 and TRBJ1-5, with D possibly TRBD1 on 5 matching bases. Trimming pared 1 base from V and 4 bases from J, leaving 8 bases between. The CDR3 sequence is 14 residues long. The germline V gene encodes CDR1 LGHNA and CDR2 YNFKEQ. CDR3 DNA sequence: TGTGCCAGCAGCCAAGGGAAGGGGAATCAGCCCCAGCATTTT. This sequence encodes CASSQGKGNQPQHF.

The CDR3 coding sequence is TGCGCCAGCAGCCAAGAGTCCGGAACGCAGTATTTT. The encoded protein is CASSQESGTQYF. The chain has TRBV4-3 and TRBJ2-3; no firm D call. The V end was cut by 0 bases, the J end by 9 bases, with 7 bases between. Germline assignment: CDR1 LGHNA and CDR2 YSLEER. This CDR3 spans 12 amino acids.

The J gene is TRBJ2-1, the V gene TRBV11-2; perhaps TRBD2 as D (5 bases). Trimming cost V 4 bases and J 3 bases, with 10 bases left between them. The CDR3 has 14 amino acids. Germline V gives CDR1 SGHAT, CDR2 FQNNGV. CDR3 DNA: TGTGCCAGCAGCTCCCCACGGGACTACAATGAGCAGTTCTTC. This translates into CASSSPRDYNEQFF. Looking up the rest from reference TRBV11-2 and TRBJ2-1 gives the full variable domain: EAGVAQSPRYKIIEKRQSVAFWCNPISGHATLYWYQQILGQGPKLLIQFQNNGVVDDSQLPKDRFSAERLKGVDSTLKIQPAKLEDSAVYLCASSSPRDYNEQFFGPGTRLTVL.

The CDR3 protein is CASSMAGDQPQHF. The CDR3, as DNA: TGTGCCAGTAGTATGGCGGGGGATCAGCCCCAGCATTTT. The chain carries TRBV19 and TRBJ1-5, with D tentatively TRBD1 (5 bases). The V end was cut by 3 bases, the J end by 5 bases, with 8 bases between. CDR1 and CDR2 (germline): LNHDA, SQIVND (reference sequence). This CDR3 has 13 amino acids.

This clonotype has a count of ten or more. This rearrangement joins TRBV6-6 to TRBJ2-7; unclear D gene. The V end was cut by 0 bases, the J end by 2 bases, with 11 bases between. Germline CDR1 reads MNHNY; CDR2 reads SVGAGI (reference sequence). The length of the CDR3 is 15 residues. The CDR3 nucleotides read TGTGCCAGCAGTTACTCGGCGGCAGAAACCTACGAGCAGTACTTC. The encoded protein is CASSYSAAETYEQYF.

This clonotype was seen only a few times. This chain joins TRBV7-9 and TRBJ2-7; D uncertain. The V and J ends lost 5 bases and 6 bases respectively, with 8 bases between them. The V gene's germline CDR1 is SEHNR and CDR2 FQNEAQ (reference sequence). This CDR3 contains 11 residues. DNA for the CDR3: TGTGCCAGCAGCCCTCTCCCCGAGCAGTACTTC. It translates to CASSPLPEQYF.

This clonotype was picked up many times. The chain has TRBV5-4 and TRBJ2-2; D possibly uses TRBD1 or TRBD2 (5 bases each). CDR1 and CDR2 from the germline V gene are SGHNT and YYREEE (reference sequence). V was trimmed by 3 bases and J by 0 bases, leaving 9 bases between them. The CDR3 extends over 15 amino acids. The CDR3 bases are TGTGCCAGCAGCTACGGGACGGCGAACACCGGGGAGCTGTTTTTT. It yields the protein CASSYGTANTGELFF. Looking up the rest from reference TRBV5-4 and TRBJ2-2 gives the full variable domain: ETGVTQSPTHLIKTRGQQVTLRCSSQSGHNTVSWYQQALGQGPQFIFQYYREEENGRGNFPPRFSGLQFPNYSSELNVNALELDDSALYLCASSYGTANTGELFFGEGSRLTVL.

This clonotype was counted ten times or more. V gene TRBV29-1 combines with J gene TRBJ1-1; D not resolved. CDR1 and CDR2 (germline): SQVTM, ANQGSEA. Trimming took 3 bases from V and 6 from J, leaving 8 bases between them. The CDR3 consists of 11 residues. CDR3 coding DNA: TGCAGCGTTGATAGGCATTCTGAAGCTTTCTTT. Translation gives CSVDRHSEAFF.

This clonotype was picked up many times. This chain joins TRBV2 and TRBJ2-5; the D is unclear. CDR1 is SNHLY, CDR2 FYNNEI, per germline. The length of the CDR3 is 19 residues. The germline V and J ends were trimmed by 8 bases and 1 base, with 29 bases remaining between them. The CDR3 DNA reads as TGTGCCAGCCTAGGGCTCGCGCTACCGGGTCCTAACACCCAAGAGACCCAGTACTTC. It yields the protein CASLGLALPGPNTQETQYF.

Here the CDR3 reads CSALAPGTNYEQYF. CDR3 nucleotides: TGCAGTGCTCTAGCTCCGGGTACTAACTACGAGCAGTACTTC. This chain links TRBV20-1 with TRBJ2-7, with D tentatively TRBD2 (5 bases). The CDR3 is 14 residues long. V was cut by 5 bases and J by 3 bases, with 17 bases left in between. CDR1 is DFQATT and CDR2 is SNEGSKA in the germline V gene (reference sequence).

This clonotype was recorded at least ten times. This chain links TRBV18 with TRBJ2-7, with 8 bases matching TRBD1. The CDR3 has 18 residues. Germline V gives CDR1 KGHSH, CDR2 LQKENI. V gave up 2 bases and J gave up 2 bases; unmatched junction bases: 14. The CDR3 coding sequence is TGTGCCAGCTCACCAGGAGGGCAGGGGGCCTCGGGGGCCTACGAGCAGTACTTC. Encoded protein: CASSPGGQGASGAYEQYF.

The rearrangement uses TRBV20-1 and TRBJ1-2, with 7 bases that match TRBD1. Germline values: CDR1 DFQATT, CDR2 SNEGSKA (reference sequence). Germline trimming cut 6 bases from V and 4 bases from J; bases unmatched to any gene: 11. The CDR3 is made up of 14 amino acids. Written as DNA, the CDR3 is TGCAGTGCCCTACTTCAAGACAGGGCCTATGGCTACACCTTC. This codes for CSALLQDRAYGYTF.

This clonotype was found once. The chain joins TRBV7-9 to TRBJ2-3, with 10 nucleotides matching TRBD2. The germline V gene encodes CDR1 SEHNR and CDR2 FQNEAQ (reference sequence). The CDR3 has 15 residues. With V trimmed by 3 bases and J by 1 base, 1 base remained unmatched. This chain's CDR3 is CASSFTSGGTDTQYF. The CDR3 DNA reads TGTGCCAGCAGCTTCACTAGCGGGGGCACAGATACGCAGTATTTT.

Comment on this clonotype: A read error may be the cause here, since a much bigger clone is one base away. This chain connects TRBV6-5 to TRBJ1-2; D may be TRBD1 (6 bases). The CDR3 is 14 amino acids. Germline V gene sequence: CDR1 MNHEY, CDR2 SVGAGI. This CDR3 is CTSSLDRFNYGYTF. Here the CDR3 DNA reads TGTACCAGCAGTTTGGACAGATTTAACTATGGCTACACCTTC.

The V and J genes are TRBV5-1 and TRBJ1-6; D may be TRBD1 (6 bases). The CDR3 has 14 residues. CDR1 is SGHRS and CDR2 is YFSETQ in the germline V gene. V dropped 4 bases and J dropped 7 bases, with 12 bases sitting between them. CDR3 nucleotides: TGCGCCAGCAGCCTTACAGGGCCCAATTCACCCCTCCACTTT. Its translation is CASSLTGPNSPLHF.

V gene TRBV2 combines with J gene TRBJ1-1; D is ambiguous. The germline CDR1 and CDR2 sequences are SNHLY and FYNNEI. V was pared by 1 base and J by 2 bases, with 11 bases between. This CDR3 comprises 15 residues. CDR3 amino acids: CASSEGTYLNTEAFF. The DNA of the CDR3 is TGTGCCAGCAGTGAAGGGACTTATCTAAACACTGAAGCTTTCTTT. The full variable domain, with the rest looked up from reference TRBV2 and TRBJ1-1, is EPEVTQTPSHQVTQMGQEVILRCVPISNHLYFYWYRQILGQKVEFLVSFYNNEISEKSEIFDDQFSVERPDGSNFTLKIRSTKLEDSAMYFCASSEGTYLNTEAFFGQGTRLTVV.